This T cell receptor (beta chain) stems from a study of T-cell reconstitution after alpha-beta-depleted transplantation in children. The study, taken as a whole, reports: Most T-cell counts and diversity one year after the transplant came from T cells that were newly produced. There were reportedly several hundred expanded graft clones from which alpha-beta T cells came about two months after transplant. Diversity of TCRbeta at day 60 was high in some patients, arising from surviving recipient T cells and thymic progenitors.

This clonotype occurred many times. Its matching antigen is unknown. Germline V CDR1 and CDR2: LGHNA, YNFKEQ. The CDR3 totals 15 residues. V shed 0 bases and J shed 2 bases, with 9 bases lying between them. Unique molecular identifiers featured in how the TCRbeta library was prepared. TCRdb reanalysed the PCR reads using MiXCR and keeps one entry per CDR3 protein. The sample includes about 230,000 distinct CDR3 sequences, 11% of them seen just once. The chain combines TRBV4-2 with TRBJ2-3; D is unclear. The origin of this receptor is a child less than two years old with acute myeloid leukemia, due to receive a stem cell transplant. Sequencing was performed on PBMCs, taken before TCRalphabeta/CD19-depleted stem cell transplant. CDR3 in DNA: TGTGCCAGCAGCCAAGAGTCGGCATACACAGATACGCAGTATTTT. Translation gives CASSQESAYTDTQYF.